Described below is a single TCR beta chain sequence and its context. Its target is unknown. The CDR3 has 17 amino acids. Germline loops: CDR1 MDHEN, CDR2 SYDVKM. Trimming took 2 bases from V and 3 from J; bases not matched to a gene: 8. This entry comes from a study of cytomegalovirus exposure and HLA in healthy donors. Overall study context: Within an early data release were tens of millions of unique TCRs drawn from HLA-typed donors. Study-wide results and caveats: As a later analysis showed, several of the most significant clusters appeared to be linked to common viral pathogens.

PCR amplification relied on 60 Vbeta primers (plus 13 Jbeta primers). Original data processing: A later analysis tallied about 80 million unique TCR beta chains, 10 million to 12 million of them shared. Some clones are missing from TCRdb's copy, which holds only in-frame ones; the method was immunoSEQ multiplex PCR. The D gene and trimming were derived from the DNA, and the V and J assignments and clone size from that table. The table shows 150,000 to 200,000 clones, with approximately 83% occurring only once. Material: PBMCs. This chain joins TRBV28 and TRBJ2-1, with 9 bases aligning to TRBD2. The receptor's source is a man between 18 and 29 years old in good health and CMV-seropositive. The CDR3 here is CASSLVLASGDYNEQFF. In DNA form, the CDR3 reads TGTGCCAGCAGTTTAGTCCTGGCTAGCGGGGACTACAATGAGCAGTTCTTC.